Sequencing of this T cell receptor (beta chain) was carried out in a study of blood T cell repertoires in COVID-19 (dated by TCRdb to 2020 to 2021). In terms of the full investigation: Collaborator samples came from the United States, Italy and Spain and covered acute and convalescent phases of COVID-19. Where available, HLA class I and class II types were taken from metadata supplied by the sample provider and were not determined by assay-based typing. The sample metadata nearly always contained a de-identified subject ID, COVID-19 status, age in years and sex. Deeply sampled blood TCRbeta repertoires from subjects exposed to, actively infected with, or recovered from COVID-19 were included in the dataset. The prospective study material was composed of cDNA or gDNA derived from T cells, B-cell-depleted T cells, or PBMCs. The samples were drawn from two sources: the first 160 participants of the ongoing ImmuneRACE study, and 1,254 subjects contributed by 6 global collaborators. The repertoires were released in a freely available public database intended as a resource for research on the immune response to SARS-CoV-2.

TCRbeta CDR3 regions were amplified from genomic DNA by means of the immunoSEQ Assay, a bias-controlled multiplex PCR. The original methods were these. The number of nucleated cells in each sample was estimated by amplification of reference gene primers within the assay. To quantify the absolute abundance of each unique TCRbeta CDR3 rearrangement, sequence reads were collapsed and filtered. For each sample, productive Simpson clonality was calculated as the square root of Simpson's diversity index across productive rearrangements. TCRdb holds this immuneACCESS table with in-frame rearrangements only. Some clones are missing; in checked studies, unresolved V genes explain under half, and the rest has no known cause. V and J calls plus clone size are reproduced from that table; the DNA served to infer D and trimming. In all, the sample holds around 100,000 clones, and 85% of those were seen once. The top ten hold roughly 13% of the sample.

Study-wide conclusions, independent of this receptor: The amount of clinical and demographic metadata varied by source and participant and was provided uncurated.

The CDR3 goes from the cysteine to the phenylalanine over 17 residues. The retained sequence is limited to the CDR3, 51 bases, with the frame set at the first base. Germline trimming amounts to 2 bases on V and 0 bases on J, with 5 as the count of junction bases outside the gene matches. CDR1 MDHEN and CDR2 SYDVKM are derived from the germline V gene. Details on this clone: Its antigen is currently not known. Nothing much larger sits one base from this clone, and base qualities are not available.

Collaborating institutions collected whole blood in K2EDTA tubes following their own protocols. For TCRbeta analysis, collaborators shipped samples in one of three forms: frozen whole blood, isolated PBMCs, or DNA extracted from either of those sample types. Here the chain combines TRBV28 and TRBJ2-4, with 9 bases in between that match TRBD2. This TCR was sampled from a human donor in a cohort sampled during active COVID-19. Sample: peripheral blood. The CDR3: CASSLAGGGLAKNIQYF. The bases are TGTGCCAGCAGTTTAGCGGGGGGGGGTCTAGCCAAAAACATTCAGTACTTC.